The next 7 T cell receptor beta chains were all read from a single sample in a study of blood T cell repertoires in COVID-19. Sequencing used immunoSEQ multiplex PCR; TCRdb keeps in-frame clones, though not all of them. The sample has 100,000 to 150,000 clones, approximately 85% seen once. The sequencing input was peripheral blood. Receptors were obtained from a woman older than 75 with COVID-19, enrolled during active disease.

This clone showed up just once. This chain joins TRBV18 and TRBJ2-7; TRBD2 is a possible D gene (6 bases). V shed 2 bases and J shed 2 bases, with 13 bases lying between them. The V gene's germline CDR1 is KGHSH and CDR2 LQKENI. The CDR3 runs 15 residues. CDR3 amino acids: CASSPGGTSTYEQYF. As DNA, the CDR3 is TGTGCCAGCTCACCAGGTGGGACTTCTACCTACGAGCAGTACTTC. Supplemented by reference TRBV18 and TRBJ2-7, the full variable domain reads NAGVMQNPRHLVRRRGQEARLRCSPMKGHSHVYWYRQLPEEGLKFMVYLQKENIIDESGMPKERFSAEFPKEGPSILRIQQVVRGDSAAYFCASSPGGTSTYEQYFGPGTRLTVT.

The chain carries TRBV2 and TRBJ2-4; TRBD1 is a possible D gene (5 bases). Germline V gene data show CDR1 as SNHLY and CDR2 as FYNNEI. Trimming removed 7 bases from V and 0 bases from J, with 10 bases in between. The CDR3 covers 14 residues. CDR3 sequence (DNA): TGTGCCAGCACGCAGGGTTTAGCCAAAAACATTCAGTACTTC. Translating it yields CASTQGLAKNIQYF.

The chain has TRBV28 and TRBJ2-6, with unresolved D. Trimming cost V 7 bases and J 0 bases, with 7 bases left between them. CDR3 length: 14 amino acids. In germline, CDR1 is MDHEN, CDR2 SYDVKM. This CDR3 is CASNGDSGANVLTF. For the CDR3, the DNA is TGTGCCAGCAACGGAGACTCTGGGGCCAACGTCCTGACTTTC.

The V gene is TRBV29-1, the J gene TRBJ1-1, with a weak D call TRBD1 (6 bases). Germline CDR1 and CDR2: SQVTM and ANQGSEA. The ends were cut back, 7 bases at V and 5 bases at J, with 17 bases in the middle. The CDR3 runs to 13 residues. The DNA for the CDR3 is TGCAGCGCAGGTACAGGGCTCCGGACTGAAGCTTTCTTT. As protein: CSAGTGLRTEAFF.

The J gene is TRBJ2-7, the V gene TRBV9; TRBD2 aligns across 7 bases. V trimming: 4 bases; J trimming: 5 bases; junction bases outside the gene matches: 9. This CDR3 has 14 residues. Germline assignment: CDR1 SGDLS and CDR2 YYNGEE. The CDR3 here is CASSRAGVPNEQYF. DNA of the CDR3: TGTGCCAGCAGCCGCGCGGGAGTCCCCAACGAGCAGTACTTC.

The J gene is TRBJ2-2, the V gene TRBV24-1; maybe TRBD1 (5 bases). Germline CDR1 KGHDR, CDR2 SFDVKD. CDR3 length equals 15 residues. Between the trimmed V and J ends, which lost 3 bases and 5 bases, there was a span of 12 bases. The CDR3 is CATSDARVGTGELFF. CDR3 coding DNA: TGTGCCACCAGTGATGCCAGGGTAGGAACCGGGGAGCTGTTTTTT.

This clone was seen a handful of times. The chain is built from TRBV6-4 and TRBJ2-2; D may be TRBD1 (6 bases). The CDR3 runs 14 residues. Between the trimmed V and J ends, which lost 3 bases and 5 bases, there was a span of 10 bases. CDR1 MRHNA and CDR2 SNTAGT come from the germline V gene. CDR3 in amino acids: CASSETGGTGELFF. CDR3 nucleotides: TGTGCCAGCAGTGAGACAGGAGGTACCGGGGAGCTGTTTTTT.